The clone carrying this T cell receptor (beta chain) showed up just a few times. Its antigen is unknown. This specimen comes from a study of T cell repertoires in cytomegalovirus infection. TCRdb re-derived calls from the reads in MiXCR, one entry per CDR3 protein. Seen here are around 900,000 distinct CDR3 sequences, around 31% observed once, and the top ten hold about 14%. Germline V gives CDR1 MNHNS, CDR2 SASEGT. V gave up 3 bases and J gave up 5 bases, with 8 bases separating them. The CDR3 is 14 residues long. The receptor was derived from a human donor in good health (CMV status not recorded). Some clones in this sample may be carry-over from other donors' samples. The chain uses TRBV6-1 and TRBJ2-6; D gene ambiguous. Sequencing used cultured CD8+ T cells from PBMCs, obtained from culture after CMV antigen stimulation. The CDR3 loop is CASSEGPRANVLTF. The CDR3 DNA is TGTGCCAGCAGTGAGGGTCCCCGGGCCAACGTCCTGACTTTC.